The 16 T cell receptor beta chains below all came from one sample that was sequenced in a study of blood T cell repertoires in COVID-19. The method was immunoSEQ multiplex PCR; TCRdb's version includes in-frame clones alone and lacks a portion of them. The table shows around 280,000 clones, with approximately 91% occurring only once. Material: PBMCs or T cells enriched from blood (not recorded which). The source of these receptors is a woman aged 40 to 50 who had recovered from COVID-19.

V gene TRBV13 combines with J gene TRBJ2-3; no firm D call. CDR1 and CDR2 from the germline V gene are PRHDT and FYEKMQ (reference sequence). The CDR3 is made up of 14 amino acids. Trimming took off 4 bases at V and 0 bases at J, with 8 bases between the two ends. The CDR3 DNA follows: TGTGCCAGCAGCTCCCGAGCAAGCACAGATACGCAGTATTTT. Translating gives CASSSRASTDTQYF.

There are a few counts of this clone. The CDR3 DNA reads as TGCAGCGCCCGAATACCTACAACTAATGAAAAACTGTTTTTT. It codes for CSARIPTTNEKLFF. The chain employs TRBV29-1 and TRBJ1-4; D remains ambiguous. V was trimmed by 7 bases and J by 0 bases, leaving 12 bases between them. The CDR3 has 14 residues. Germline-derived CDR1 and CDR2 are SQVTM and ANQGSEA.

The chain couples TRBV5-1 to TRBJ1-1, with TRBD1 matching over 7 bases. The CDR3 extends over 15 amino acids. The J segment lost 4 bases and the V segment lost 5 bases, leaving 11 bases of the junction unmatched. Germline V gene lookup returns CDR1 SGHRS and CDR2 YFSETQ. DNA for the CDR3: TGCGCCAGCAGGGGTCGACAGGGTGAGGGCACTGAAGCTTTCTTT. Protein: CASRGRQGEGTEAFF.

V and J are TRBV10-3 and TRBJ1-1, with TRBD1 matching over 7 bases. The V gene's germline CDR1 is ENHRY and CDR2 SYGVKD. Germline trimming cut 0 bases from V and 1 base from J; bases unmatched to any gene: 2. The CDR3 consists of 15 residues. The CDR3 DNA is TGTGCCATCAGTGAGTCGGGGACAGAGAACACTGAAGCTTTCTTT. Protein product: CAISESGTENTEAFF.

The chain is built from TRBV29-1 and TRBJ2-5; D remains ambiguous. This CDR3 has 12 residues. Trimming removed 6 bases at V and 5 bases at J, with 13 bases between. Germline lookup yields CDR1 SQVTM and CDR2 ANQGSEA. CDR3 DNA: TGCAGCGTAGCCAGGCCCTCGGAGACCCAGTACTTC. It yields the protein CSVARPSETQYF.

With regard to this clone: This CDR3 is also generated by other DNA sequences in the sample. The gene calls are TRBV9 and TRBJ1-2, with D unresolved. Deletions cut 0 bases from V and 2 bases from J, with 8 bases between. This CDR3 contains 14 residues. Germline V gene lookup returns CDR1 SGDLS and CDR2 YYNGEE. The CDR3 DNA sequence: TGTGCCAGCAGCGTAGGGGCAGGAAACTATGGCTACACCTTC. Its protein is CASSVGAGNYGYTF.

This chain links TRBV21-1 with TRBJ1-1; the table names TRBD1, a call not compared with the DNA. TRBV21-1 is a known pseudogene. This CDR3 comprises 14 residues. The CDR3 here is CASSSVHKNTEAFF. Written as DNA, the CDR3 is TGTGCCAGCAGCAGTGTTCACAAGAACACTGAAGCTTTCTTT.

The chain couples TRBV6-5 to TRBJ2-2; no clear D. V shed 6 bases and J shed 7 bases, with 15 bases lying between them. In germline, CDR1 is MNHEY, CDR2 SVGAGI. This CDR3 contains 14 residues. The CDR3 here is CASSGFVFDGELFF. In DNA, the CDR3 is TGTGCCAGCAGCGGGTTCGTATTTGACGGGGAGCTGTTTTTT.

V usage is TRBV18 and J usage is TRBJ1-1, with 8 bases lining up with TRBD1. V gave up 3 bases and J gave up 2 bases; unmatched junction bases: 5. The CDR3 sequence is 15 residues long. Looked up from germline, CDR1 is KGHSH and CDR2 is LQKENI. This CDR3 reads CASSPRTGPNTEAFF. The CDR3 region has the DNA TGTGCCAGCTCACCGCGGACAGGGCCTAACACTGAAGCTTTCTTT.

The chain employs TRBV5-1 and TRBJ2-3; 7 bases match TRBD2. This CDR3 spans 15 amino acids. The V gene's germline CDR1 is SGHRS and CDR2 YFSETQ. V was clipped by 6 bases and J by 5 bases; unmatched bases: 12. In nucleotides, the CDR3 is TGCGCCAGCAAAAGGGCGGGAGACGGAAAAGATACGCAGTATTTT. This sequence encodes CASKRAGDGKDTQYF.

In its sample, this clone was seen once. This chain connects TRBV7-9 to TRBJ1-1; no clear D gene. V was trimmed by 5 bases and J by 7 bases, leaving 8 bases between them. CDR3 length equals 11 residues. Germline loops: CDR1 SEHNR, CDR2 FQNEAQ (reference sequence). The CDR3 nucleotides read TGTGCCAGCAGCGAAATAGTTGAAGCTTTCTTT. Protein: CASSEIVEAFF.

The chain uses TRBV12-3 or TRBV12-4 and TRBJ2-7; D is perhaps TRBD2 (6 bases). The CDR3 extends over 13 amino acids. V was trimmed by 6 bases and J by 2 bases, leaving 11 bases between them. Written as DNA, the CDR3 is TGTGCCAGCAGGGGAGGTTCCACCTACGAGCAGTACTTC. This gives the protein CASRGGSTYEQYF.

The chain has TRBV19 and TRBJ1-1, with D maybe TRBD1 (5 bases). Germline V gives CDR1 LNHDA, CDR2 SQIVND (reference sequence). V lost 5 bases to trimming and J lost 1 base, with 8 bases between them. The CDR3 contains 13 residues. The CDR3 sequence is CASSFTGNTEAFF. As DNA, the CDR3 is TGTGCCAGTAGTTTTACAGGGAACACTGAAGCTTTCTTT.

The chain links TRBV7-2 to TRBJ2-3, with 11 bases fitting TRBD2. With 2 bases clipped from V and 1 base from J, the junction kept 5 bases outside the gene matches. The CDR3 is 17 amino acids. Looked up from germline, CDR1 is SGHTA and CDR2 is FQGNSA. The CDR3: CASSLLAGGPGTDTQYF. Written as DNA, the CDR3 is TGTGCCAGCAGCTTATTAGCGGGAGGGCCTGGCACAGATACGCAGTATTTT.

The chain links TRBV2 to TRBJ1-5; tentatively, D is TRBD1 (5 bases). CDR3 size: 14 residues. Germline V gene sequence: CDR1 SNHLY, CDR2 FYNNEI. V lost 4 bases, J lost 6 bases, and 13 bases lay in between. In DNA, the CDR3 is TGTGCCAGCAGTGCTGACGGGGGGGGTCAGCCCCAGCATTTT. Translating it yields CASSADGGGQPQHF.

The chain recombines TRBV5-4 with TRBJ1-1; D is undetermined. This CDR3 region has 16 residues. Germline V CDR1 and CDR2: SGHNT, YYREEE (reference sequence). Trimming removed 4 bases from V and 0 bases from J, with 16 bases in between. CDR3 loop: CASSPPDARVNTEAFF. CDR3 coding DNA: TGTGCCAGCAGCCCCCCAGACGCTCGGGTGAACACTGAAGCTTTCTTT. The variable domain in full, with the rest retrieved from reference TRBV5-4 and TRBJ1-1, is ETGVTQSPTHLIKTRGQQVTLRCSSQSGHNTVSWYQQALGQGPQFIFQYYREEENGRGNFPPRFSGLQFPNYSSELNVNALELDDSALYLCASSPPDARVNTEAFFGQGTRLTVV.